These T cell receptor beta chains were read from a single sample in a study of blood T cell repertoires in COVID-19. Repertoires were generated with immunoSEQ multiplex PCR, while TCRdb's copy carries only in-frame clones and drops some. Of 90,000 to 100,000 clones listed, around 90% are singletons. Sequences were obtained from peripheral blood. These receptors were taken from a man in his 70s with acute or convalescent COVID-19. Both conserved end residues are part of each CDR3. The D gene is left open where the match is weak. The size of a clone is reported for some rows only, either as once, few or many, or as a class for expanded clones.

size	V	J	D	DNA	CDR3
.	TRBV19	TRBJ2-3	.	TGTGCCAGTGCGGACTATCTTTTGGATACGCAGTATTTT	CASADYLLDTQYF
.	TRBV10-3	TRBJ2-1	TRBD2	TGTGCCATCAGGAATAGCGGGGCCTACAATGAGCAGTTCTTC	CAIRNSGAYNEQFF
.	TRBV6-5	TRBJ2-3	.	TGTGCCAGCAGGTCGGACACCCGCACAGATACGCAGTATTTT	CASRSDTRTDTQYF
.	TRBV7-3	TRBJ2-1	.	TGTGCCAGCGCCGGGACTGAAGACAATGAGCAGTTCTTC	CASAGTEDNEQFF
.	TRBV12-3/TRBV12-4	TRBJ1-6	.	TGTGCCAGCAGTTTTCAGTTCTCTTCACCCCTCCACTTT	CASSFQFSSPLHF
.	TRBV28	TRBJ2-1	TRBD2	TGTGCCAGCAGTCGAGGGACTAGCGGGGGGCCCGCCCCTGGGGATGAGCAGTTCTTC	CASSRGTSGGPAPGDEQFF
.	TRBV18	TRBJ2-7	TRBD1	TGTGCCAGCTCACAGACAGGGGAGGAGCAGTACTTC	CASSQTGEEQYF
few	TRBV4-1	TRBJ2-7	TRBD2	TGCGCCAGCAGCTACGAGGATAGCGGGGGCGGCTACGAGCAGTACTTC	CASSYEDSGGGYEQYF
.	TRBV28	TRBJ1-3	.	TGTGCCAGCAGTTTTTCAGGGGACGACAACACCATATATTTT	CASSFSGDDNTIYF
.	TRBV2	TRBJ1-3	.	TGTGCCAGCAGTGCGGATTGGACATTGAGAGGAGGAAACACCATATATTTT	CASSADWTLRGGNTIYF
.	TRBV29-1	TRBJ1-1	.	TGCAGCGGAGACCGGGTTACGAACACTGAAGCTTTCTTT	CSGDRVTNTEAFF
.	TRBV9	TRBJ1-4	TRBD1	TGTGCCAGCAGCGTAGCGCAGGGGGCGGCAACTAATGAAAAACTGTTTTTT	CASSVAQGAATNEKLFF
.	TRBV20-1	TRBJ2-1	.	TGCAGTGCTAGTGAGACAGGGAGGTCCAATGAGCAGTTCTTC	CSASETGRSNEQFF
.	TRBV19	TRBJ1-2	.	TGTGCCAGTAGTACTGACCCTAGATATGGCTACACCTTC	CASSTDPRYGYTF
once	TRBV29-1	TRBJ1-1	.	TGCAGCGTTGAATACCATAGAGCTTTCTTT	CSVEYHRAFF
.	TRBV28	TRBJ2-5	.	TGTGCCAGCAGCCCGGTCGAGGGTCAAGAGACCCAGTACTTC	CASSPVEGQETQYF
few	TRBV5-4	TRBJ1-6	.	TGTGCCAGCAGCATAAGGGTAGGAAAGGGGCCAAATTTTAATTCACCCCTCCACTTT	CASSIRVGKGPNFNSPLHF
.	TRBV27	TRBJ2-7	.	TGTGCCAGCAGGCGGACACTTCAAAGCTACGAGCAGTACTTC	CASRRTLQSYEQYF
.	TRBV7-9	TRBJ1-1	.	TGTGCCAGCAGCTTACAGGCCGCTGAAGCTTTCTTT	CASSLQAAEAFF
few	TRBV6-4	TRBJ2-3	TRBD2	TGTGCCAGCAGTTCGACTAGCGGGGACACAGATACGCAGTATTTT	CASSSTSGDTDTQYF
.	TRBV3-1/TRBV3-2	TRBJ2-5	.	TGTGCCAGCAGCCAGGATCGGGGGACAGTGCTTCAAGAGACCCAGTACTTC	CASSQDRGTVLQETQYF
.	TRBV3-1/TRBV3-2	TRBJ2-2	TRBD2	TGTGCCAGCAGCTTACGAGGCGGGGGGGCGAACACCGGGGAGCTGTTTTTT	CASSLRGGGANTGELFF
.	TRBV28	TRBJ2-7	TRBD1	TGTGCCAGCAGACCTGGACAGGGGCACTACGAGCAGTACTTC	CASRPGQGHYEQYF
.	TRBV29-1	TRBJ2-2	.	TGCAGCGTTGAGCGACAAGCGAACACCGGGGAGCTGTTTTTT	CSVERQANTGELFF
few	TRBV18	TRBJ1-1	.	TGTGCCAGCTCAGCAGACAGGAACACTGAAGCTTTCTTT	CASSADRNTEAFF
.	TRBV7-2	TRBJ1-5	.	TGTGCCAGCAGCTTAGTACACGGGAATAATCAGCCCCAGCATTTT	CASSLVHGNNQPQHF
.	TRBV7-9	TRBJ1-2	TRBD1	TGTGCCAGCAGCTCTATGGACAGGGTCTATGCTGGCTACACCTTC	CASSSMDRVYAGYTF
.	TRBV13	TRBJ2-7	.	TGTGCCAGCAGCCCGACGCCAGGCACCCCAGAGCAGTACTTC	CASSPTPGTPEQYF
.	TRBV19	TRBJ2-2	.	TGTGCCAGTAGCTCCTATGGAGGTACCGGGGAGCTGTTTTTT	CASSSYGGTGELFF
.	TRBV7-2	TRBJ2-1	.	TGTGCCAGCAGCTTAGAGGGGCGTGGCTTCGATGAGCAGTTCTTC	CASSLEGRGFDEQFF
.	TRBV6-6	TRBJ2-7	.	TGTGCCAGCACCTACCGCTACGAGCAGTACTTC	CASTYRYEQYF
.	TRBV19	TRBJ1-5	.	TGTGCCAGTAGCGCCTCGAGAGAGTTACATCAGCCCCAGCATTTT	CASSASRELHQPQHF
.	TRBV5-1	TRBJ2-3	TRBD2	TGCGCCAGCAGCTTGGGTGGCGGGGGGGGCACAGATACGCAGTATTTT	CASSLGGGGGTDTQYF
.	TRBV4-2	TRBJ2-1	TRBD2	TGTGCCAGCAGCCAAGATCCGGGGGGGCCTAACAGCAATGAGCAGTTCTTC	CASSQDPGGPNSNEQFF
.	TRBV28	TRBJ1-2	.	TGTGCCAGCAGTCGAGTTCGGGAGCGATATGGCTACACCTTC	CASSRVRERYGYTF
.	TRBV5-1	TRBJ2-7	TRBD2	TGCGCCAGCAGCTTGCCGCTCGGGGGGGGCGAGCAGTACTTC	CASSLPLGGGEQYF
.	TRBV5-4	TRBJ2-3	.	TGTGCCAGCAGCTTGTGGGCAGTCGTTTCGCGTGATACGCAGTATTTT	CASSLWAVVSRDTQYF
once	TRBV7-9	TRBJ1-1	.	TGTGCCAGCAGCTCAAGCCGTTTGAACACTGAAGCTTTCTTT	CASSSSRLNTEAFF
.	TRBV30	TRBJ2-7	TRBD1	TGTGCCTGGAGTAACCCGGGACAGGGGCGTTACGAGCAGTACTTC	CAWSNPGQGRYEQYF
once	TRBV4-2	TRBJ1-2	.	TGTGCCAGCAGCCAGGCAGGCAGGGGATCGTATGGCTACACCTTC	CASSQAGRGSYGYTF
.	TRBV5-4	TRBJ2-1	TRBD2	TGTGCCAGCAGCTTTGACAGCGGGGTTTACAATGAGCAGTTCTTC	CASSFDSGVYNEQFF
.	TRBV25-1	TRBJ2-4	TRBD2	TGTGCCAGCACTCCCCCCGAGTGGGTCCGGGGGGACATTCAGTACTTC	CASTPPEWVRGDIQYF
.	TRBV5-3	TRBJ2-7	TRBD1	TGTGCCAGAAGCTTAAATAGTCCGACAGGGGTGGACTACGAGCAGTACTTC	CARSLNSPTGVDYEQYF
.	TRBV14	TRBJ2-7	.	TGTGCCAGCAGCCAAGGTCGGGCCTACGAGCAGTACTTC	CASSQGRAYEQYF
.	TRBV10-3	TRBJ2-1	TRBD2	TGTGCCATCATGTCCGGGACTAGCTACAATGAGCAGTTCTTC	CAIMSGTSYNEQFF
.	TRBV5-1	TRBJ2-3	.	TGCGCCAGCAGCTTGAACGGACAAGACACAGATACGCAGTATTTT	CASSLNGQDTDTQYF
.	TRBV18	TRBJ2-2	TRBD1	TGTGCCAGCTCATTGGACAGGGCGAACACCGGGGAGCTGTTTTTT	CASSLDRANTGELFF
.	TRBV5-1	TRBJ1-4	.	TGCGCCAGCAGCCCCGGGGGGGGCTTGGATGAAAAACTGTTTTTT	CASSPGGGLDEKLFF
.	TRBV7-6	TRBJ2-2	TRBD1	TGTGCCAGCAGCTTAGTCTCGGGACAGAGATACACCGGGGAGCTGTTTTTT	CASSLVSGQRYTGELFF
.	TRBV27	TRBJ2-5	TRBD1	TGTGCCAGCAGTCTCCTCCGGGGACAGCAAGAGACCCAGTACTTC	CASSLLRGQQETQYF
.	TRBV6-5	TRBJ1-2	.	TGTGCCAGCAGTTATGCGGCCACGGCTCCTAACTATGGCTACACCTTC	CASSYAATAPNYGYTF
.	TRBV4-1	TRBJ1-2	.	TGCGCCAGCAGCCAAATCCTCTGGAAGGGACAAAACTATGGCTACACCTTC	CASSQILWKGQNYGYTF
.	TRBV5-8	TRBJ1-4	.	TGTGCCAGCAGCTTCGGGAGGGAAACAACTAATGAAAAACTGTTTTTT	CASSFGRETTNEKLFF
.	TRBV5-1	TRBJ2-1	.	TGCGCCAGCAGCGCCCGGGATTTGCAGTTCTTC	CASSARDLQFF
.	TRBV10-1	TRBJ2-5	.	TGCGCCAGCAGTGTGGGTCTAGCTGAGACCCAGTACTTC	CASSVGLAETQYF